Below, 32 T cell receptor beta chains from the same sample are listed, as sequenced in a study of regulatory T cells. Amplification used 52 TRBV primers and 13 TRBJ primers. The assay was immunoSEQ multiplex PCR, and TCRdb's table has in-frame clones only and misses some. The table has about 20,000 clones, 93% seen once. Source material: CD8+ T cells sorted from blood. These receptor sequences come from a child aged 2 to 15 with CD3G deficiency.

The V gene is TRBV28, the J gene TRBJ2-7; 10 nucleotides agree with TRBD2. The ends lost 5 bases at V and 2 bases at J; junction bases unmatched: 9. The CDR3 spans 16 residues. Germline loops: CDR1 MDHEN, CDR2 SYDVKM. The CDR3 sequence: CASSAPRTSGTYEQYF. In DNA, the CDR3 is TGTGCCAGCAGTGCACCGAGGACTAGCGGAACCTACGAGCAGTACTTC.

Written as DNA, the CDR3 is TGTGCCAGCAGTTTATGGCGGGATAACTCCTACGAGCAGTACTTC. Protein: CASSLWRDNSYEQYF. The chain joins TRBV28 to TRBJ2-7, with a tentative D call TRBD2 (6 bases). Germline CDR1 is MDHEN and CDR2 is SYDVKM. The CDR3 is 15 residues long. V was shortened by 0 bases and J by 0 bases, with 9 bases between the two germline ends.

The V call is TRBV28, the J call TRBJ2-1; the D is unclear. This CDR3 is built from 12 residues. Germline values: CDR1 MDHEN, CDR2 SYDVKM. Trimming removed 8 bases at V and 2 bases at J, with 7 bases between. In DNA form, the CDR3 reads TGTGCCAGCTCGCGCGCCTACAATGAGCAGTTCTTC. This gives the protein CASSRAYNEQFF.

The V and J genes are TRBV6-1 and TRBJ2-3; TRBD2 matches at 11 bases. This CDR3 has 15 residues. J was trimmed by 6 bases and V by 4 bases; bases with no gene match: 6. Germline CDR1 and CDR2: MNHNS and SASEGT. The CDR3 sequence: CASSAHSGRVDTQYF. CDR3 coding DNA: TGTGCCAGCAGTGCCCATAGCGGGAGGGTCGATACGCAGTATTTT.

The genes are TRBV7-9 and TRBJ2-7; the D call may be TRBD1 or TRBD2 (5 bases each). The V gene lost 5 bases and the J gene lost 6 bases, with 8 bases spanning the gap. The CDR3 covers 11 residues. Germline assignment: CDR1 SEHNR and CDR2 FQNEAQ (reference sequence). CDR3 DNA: TGTGCCAGCAGCGCAGGGAGCGAGCAGTACTTC. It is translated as CASSAGSEQYF.

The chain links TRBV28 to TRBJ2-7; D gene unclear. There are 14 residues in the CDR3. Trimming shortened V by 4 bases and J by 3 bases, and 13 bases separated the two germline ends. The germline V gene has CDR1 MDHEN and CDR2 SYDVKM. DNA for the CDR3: TGTGCCAGCAGTTGGAGAGGTGACCACTACGAGCAGTACTTC. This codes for CASSWRGDHYEQYF.

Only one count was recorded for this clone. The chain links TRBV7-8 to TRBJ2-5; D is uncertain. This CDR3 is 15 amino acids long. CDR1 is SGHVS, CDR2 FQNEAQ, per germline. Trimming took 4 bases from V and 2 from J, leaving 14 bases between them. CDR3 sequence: CASSSSLQGQETQYF. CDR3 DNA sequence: TGTGCCAGCAGCTCATCACTGCAAGGACAAGAGACCCAGTACTTC. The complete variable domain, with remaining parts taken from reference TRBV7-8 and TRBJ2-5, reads GAGVSQSPRYKVAKRGQDVALRCDPISGHVSLFWYQQALGQGPEFLTYFQNEAQLDKSGLPSDRFFAERPEGSVSTLKIQRTQQEDSAVYLCASSSSLQGQETQYFGPGTRLLVL.

CDR3 sequence: CASSFGLGTLEQYF. The CDR3 DNA reads TGTGCCAGCAGCTTTGGACTAGGTACCTTAGAGCAGTACTTC. The V call is TRBV7-6, the J call TRBJ2-7; 7 positions agree with TRBD2. This CDR3 is built from 14 residues. The V segment lost 3 bases and the J segment 7 bases; nucleotides outside the gene matches: 9. In germline, CDR1 is SGHVS, CDR2 FNYEAQ.

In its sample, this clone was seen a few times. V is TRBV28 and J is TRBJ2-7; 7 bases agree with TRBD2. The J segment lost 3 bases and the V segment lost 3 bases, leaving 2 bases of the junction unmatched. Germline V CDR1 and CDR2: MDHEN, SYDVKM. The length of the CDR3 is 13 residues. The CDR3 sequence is CASSLGGDYEQYF. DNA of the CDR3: TGTGCCAGCAGTTTGGGGGGGGACTACGAGCAGTACTTC.

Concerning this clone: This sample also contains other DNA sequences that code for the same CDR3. The CDR3 spells CASSLTSTDTQYF. Written as DNA, the CDR3 is TGTGCCAGCAGTCTCACTAGCACAGATACGCAGTATTTT. V gene TRBV27 combines with J gene TRBJ2-3; D is unresolved. CDR3 size: 13 residues. CDR1 and CDR2 (germline): MNHEY, SMNVEV (reference sequence). The V and J ends lost 5 bases and 0 bases respectively, with 6 bases between them.

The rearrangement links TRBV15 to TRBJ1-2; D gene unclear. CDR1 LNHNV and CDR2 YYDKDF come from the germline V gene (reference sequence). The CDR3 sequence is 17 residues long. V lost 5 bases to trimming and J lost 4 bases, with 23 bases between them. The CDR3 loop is CATSWAGGCGKTYGYTF. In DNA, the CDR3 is TGTGCCACCAGCTGGGCAGGAGGGTGTGGAAAGACCTATGGCTACACCTTC.

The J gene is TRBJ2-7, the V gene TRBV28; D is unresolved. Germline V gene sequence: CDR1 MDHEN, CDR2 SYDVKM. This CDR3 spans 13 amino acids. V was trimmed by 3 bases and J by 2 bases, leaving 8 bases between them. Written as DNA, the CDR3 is TGTGCCAGCAGTTTTGGCCGAACCTACGAGCAGTACTTC. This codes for CASSFGRTYEQYF.

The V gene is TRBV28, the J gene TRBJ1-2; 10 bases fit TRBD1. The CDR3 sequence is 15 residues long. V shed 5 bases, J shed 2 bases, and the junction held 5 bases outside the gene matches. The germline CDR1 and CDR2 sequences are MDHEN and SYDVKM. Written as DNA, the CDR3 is TGTGCCAGCAGTCGGGACAGGGGTGCCAACTATGGCTACACCTTC. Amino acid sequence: CASSRDRGANYGYTF.

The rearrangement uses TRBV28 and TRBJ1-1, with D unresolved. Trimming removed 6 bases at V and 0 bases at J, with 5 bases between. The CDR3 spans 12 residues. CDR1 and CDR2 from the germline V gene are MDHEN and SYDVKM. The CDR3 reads CASRGVNTEAFF. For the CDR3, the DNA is TGTGCCAGCAGGGGCGTGAACACTGAAGCTTTCTTT.

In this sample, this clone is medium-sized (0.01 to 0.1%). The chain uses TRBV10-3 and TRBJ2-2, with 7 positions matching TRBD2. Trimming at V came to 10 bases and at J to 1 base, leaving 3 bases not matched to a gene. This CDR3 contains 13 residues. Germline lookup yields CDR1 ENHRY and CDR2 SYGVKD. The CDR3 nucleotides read TGTGCCACCCTAGCGGAGAACACCGGGGAGCTGTTTTTT. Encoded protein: CATLAENTGELFF.

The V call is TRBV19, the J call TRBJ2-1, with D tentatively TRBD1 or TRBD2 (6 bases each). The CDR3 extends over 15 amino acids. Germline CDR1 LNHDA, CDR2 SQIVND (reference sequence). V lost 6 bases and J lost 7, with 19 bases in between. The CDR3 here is CASSVNSGAGNEQFF. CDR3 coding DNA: TGTGCCAGTAGCGTTAATTCGGGGGCCGGGAATGAGCAGTTCTTC. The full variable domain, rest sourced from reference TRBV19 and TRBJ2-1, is DGGITQSPKYLFRKEGQNVTLSCEQNLNHDAMYWYRQDPGQGLRLIYYSQIVNDFQKGDIAEGYSVSREKKESFPLTVTSAQKNPTAFYLCASSVNSGAGNEQFFGPGTRLTVL.

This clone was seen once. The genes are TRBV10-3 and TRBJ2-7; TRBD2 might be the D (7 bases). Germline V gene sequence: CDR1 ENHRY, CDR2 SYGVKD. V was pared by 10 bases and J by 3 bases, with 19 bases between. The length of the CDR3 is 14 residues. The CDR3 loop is CATAPTGGRYEQYF. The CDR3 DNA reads TGTGCCACCGCACCAACGGGGGGCCGCTACGAGCAGTACTTC.

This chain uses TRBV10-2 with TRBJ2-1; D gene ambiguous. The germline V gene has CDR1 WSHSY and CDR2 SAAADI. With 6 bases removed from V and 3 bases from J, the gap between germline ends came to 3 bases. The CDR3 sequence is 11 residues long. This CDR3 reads CASSVYNEQFF. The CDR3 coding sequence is TGCGCCAGCAGCGTCTACAATGAGCAGTTCTTC.

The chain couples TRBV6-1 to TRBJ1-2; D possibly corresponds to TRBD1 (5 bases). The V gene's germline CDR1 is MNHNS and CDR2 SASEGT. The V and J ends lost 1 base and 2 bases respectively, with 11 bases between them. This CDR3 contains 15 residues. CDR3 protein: CASSEDRGSNYGYTF. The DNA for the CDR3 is TGTGCCAGCAGTGAAGATAGGGGCTCAAACTATGGCTACACCTTC.

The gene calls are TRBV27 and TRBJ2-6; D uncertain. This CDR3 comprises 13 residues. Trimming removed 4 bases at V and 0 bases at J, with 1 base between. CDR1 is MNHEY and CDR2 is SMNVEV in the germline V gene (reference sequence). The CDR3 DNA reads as TGTGCCAGCAGTTACTCTGGGGCCAACGTCCTGACTTTC. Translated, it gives CASSYSGANVLTF.

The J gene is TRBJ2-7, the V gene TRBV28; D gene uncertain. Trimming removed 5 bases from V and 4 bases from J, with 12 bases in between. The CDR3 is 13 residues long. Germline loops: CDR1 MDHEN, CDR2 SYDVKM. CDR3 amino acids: CASSARTAYEQYF. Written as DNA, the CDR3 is TGTGCCAGCAGTGCAAGGACGGCTTACGAGCAGTACTTC.

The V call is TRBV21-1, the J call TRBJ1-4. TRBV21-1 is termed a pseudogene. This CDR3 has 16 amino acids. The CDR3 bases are TGTGCCAGCAGCAAAGAGAGTAGAGGCGCTGATGAAAAACTGTTTTTT. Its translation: CASSKESRGADEKLFF.

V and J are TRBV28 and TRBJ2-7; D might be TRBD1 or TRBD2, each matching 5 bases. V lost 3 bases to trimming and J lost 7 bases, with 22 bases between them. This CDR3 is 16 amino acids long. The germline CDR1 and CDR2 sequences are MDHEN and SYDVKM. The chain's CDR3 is CASSFAMGRPPGEQYF. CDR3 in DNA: TGTGCCAGCAGTTTTGCTATGGGACGGCCACCGGGAGAGCAGTACTTC.

DNA for the CDR3: TGCGCCAGTATCCCCGGGACAGGGAACACTGGGGCCAACGTCCTGACTTTC. Protein: CASIPGTGNTGANVLTF. The V call is TRBV10-1, the J call TRBJ2-6; TRBD1 agrees at 9 bases. Germline V gene sequence: CDR1 WNHNN, CDR2 SYGVQD (reference sequence). J gave up 2 bases and V 9 bases, and 11 bases lay outside the gene matches. This CDR3 is built from 17 residues.

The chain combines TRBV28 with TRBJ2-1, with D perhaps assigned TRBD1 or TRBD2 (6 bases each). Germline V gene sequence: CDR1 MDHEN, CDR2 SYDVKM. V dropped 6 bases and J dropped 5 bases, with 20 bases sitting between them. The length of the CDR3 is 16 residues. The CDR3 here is CASSPNGGGQDNEQFF. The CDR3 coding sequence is TGTGCCAGCAGCCCAAATGGTGGGGGGCAAGACAATGAGCAGTTCTTC.

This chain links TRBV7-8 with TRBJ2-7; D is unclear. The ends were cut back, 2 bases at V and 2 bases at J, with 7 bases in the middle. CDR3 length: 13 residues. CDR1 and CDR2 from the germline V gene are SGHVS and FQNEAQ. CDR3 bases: TGTGCCAGCAGCTTATCCGTTCCCTACGAGCAGTACTTC. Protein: CASSLSVPYEQYF.

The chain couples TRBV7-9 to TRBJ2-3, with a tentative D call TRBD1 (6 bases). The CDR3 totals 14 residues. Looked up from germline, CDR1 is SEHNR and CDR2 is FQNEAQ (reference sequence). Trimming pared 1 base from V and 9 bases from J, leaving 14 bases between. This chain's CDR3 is CASSLETGSDTQYF. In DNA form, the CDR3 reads TGTGCCAGCAGCTTAGAGACAGGTTCGGACACGCAGTATTTT.

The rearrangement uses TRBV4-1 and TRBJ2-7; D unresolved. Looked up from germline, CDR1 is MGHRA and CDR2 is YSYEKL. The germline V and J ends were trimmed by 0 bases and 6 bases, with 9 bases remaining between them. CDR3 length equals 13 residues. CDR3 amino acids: CASSQDRATEQYF. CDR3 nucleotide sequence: TGCGCCAGCAGCCAAGATCGAGCGACCGAGCAGTACTTC.

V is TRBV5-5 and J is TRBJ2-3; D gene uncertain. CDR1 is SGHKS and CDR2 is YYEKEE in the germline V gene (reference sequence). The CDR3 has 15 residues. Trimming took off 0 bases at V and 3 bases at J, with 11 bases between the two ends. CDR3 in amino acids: CASSLERALTDTQYF. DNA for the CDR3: TGTGCCAGCAGCTTGGAAAGGGCCTTGACAGATACGCAGTATTTT.

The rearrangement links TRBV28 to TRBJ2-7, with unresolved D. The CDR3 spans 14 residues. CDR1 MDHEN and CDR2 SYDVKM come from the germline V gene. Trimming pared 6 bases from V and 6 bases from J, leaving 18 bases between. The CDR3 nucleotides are TGTGCCAGCAGGGAAGTGGGGTCCCGGGTCGAGCAGTACTTC. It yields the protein CASREVGSRVEQYF.

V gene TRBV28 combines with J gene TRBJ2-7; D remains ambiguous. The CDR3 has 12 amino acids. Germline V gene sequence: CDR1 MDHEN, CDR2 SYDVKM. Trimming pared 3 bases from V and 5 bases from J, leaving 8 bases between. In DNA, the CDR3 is TGTGCCAGCAGTTTCGAGTCCCACGAGCAGTACTTC. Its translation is CASSFESHEQYF.

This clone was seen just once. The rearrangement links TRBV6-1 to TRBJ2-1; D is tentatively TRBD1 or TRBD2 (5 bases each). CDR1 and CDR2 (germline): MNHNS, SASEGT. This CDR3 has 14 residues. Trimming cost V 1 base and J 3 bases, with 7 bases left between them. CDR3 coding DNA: TGTGCCAGCAGTGAAGGGGACGGCTACAATGAGCAGTTCTTC. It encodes CASSEGDGYNEQFF.